Listed below are T cell receptor beta chains from one sample, sequenced in a study of cytomegalovirus exposure and HLA in healthy donors. TCRdb's copy holds only in-frame clones and misses some; the assay was immunoSEQ multiplex PCR. This sample has over 110,000 clones, with roughly 86% found just once. Sample: PBMCs. Receptors were obtained from a woman in her 30s in good health and CMV-seronegative. Each CDR3 is given with its conserved first and last residue. The order of the fields is D gene, CDR3 length, V gene, J gene, clone size, CDR3 DNA, CDR3 protein. The D gene is left open where the match is weak. Not every row has a clone size; where given, it reads once, few, many or a size class.

NA	17	TRBV30	TRBJ1-1	NA	TGTGCCTGGAGTTCACAGGGTTGGGCTCCTCGGCACACTGAAGCTTTCTTT	CAWSSQGWAPRHTEAFF
NA	11	TRBV20-1	TRBJ2-7	few	TGCAGTGCCCCATTACTCCGCGAGCAGTACTTC	CSAPLLREQYF
TRBD1	15	TRBV11-2	TRBJ1-1	NA	TGTGCCAGCAGCTCACGGACAGGTGTTGGGACTGAAGCTTTCTTT	CASSSRTGVGTEAFF
NA	15	TRBV6-4	TRBJ2-1	NA	TGTGCCAGCAGTGTACAGACATCGTCCTACAATGAGCAGTTCTTC	CASSVQTSSYNEQFF
NA	13	TRBV19	TRBJ1-1	few	TGTGCCAGTAGATGGACTTGGAACACTGAAGCTTTCTTT	CASRWTWNTEAFF
TRBD1	13	TRBV29-1	TRBJ1-2	NA	TGCAGCGTTGTGGGACAGGGGTTAGATGGCTACACCTTC	CSVVGQGLDGYTF
TRBD1	17	TRBV7-2	TRBJ1-1	NA	TGTGCCAGCAGCTTGGTAGGGACAGGGGGGCTCGGGACTGAAGCTTTCTTT	CASSLVGTGGLGTEAFF
NA	13	TRBV18	TRBJ1-2	NA	TGTGCCAGCTCATCGAACGACAGCCCTGGCTACACCTTC	CASSSNDSPGYTF
NA	17	TRBV19	TRBJ2-6	NA	TGTGCCAGTAGTATAGCAGGGTCCCACTCTGGGGCCAACGTCCTGACTTTC	CASSIAGSHSGANVLTF
NA	13	TRBV6-6	TRBJ2-7	NA	TGTGCCAGCAATGCGGCGCCCTCCTACGAGCAGTACTTC	CASNAAPSYEQYF
NA	15	TRBV19	TRBJ1-5	few	TGTGCCAGTACACTAATGGGGGCCCTCAATCAGCCCCAGCATTTT	CASTLMGALNQPQHF
TRBD1	15	TRBV4-2	TRBJ2-1	NA	TGTGCCAGCAGCCAACCCGGGACAGGGGACAATGAGCAGTTCTTC	CASSQPGTGDNEQFF
NA	14	TRBV11-3	TRBJ2-1	NA	TGTGCCAGCGGTCGGGGGTACCCCTACAATGAGCAGTTCTTC	CASGRGYPYNEQFF
NA	15	TRBV28	TRBJ2-7	few	TGTGCCAGCAGCCCCGTGGTGGGGCTTGCCTACGAGCAGTACTTC	CASSPVVGLAYEQYF
TRBD1	17	TRBV4-2	TRBJ1-2	NA	TGTGCCAGCAGCCAAGATCCGGACAACAGGGGGCTGGATGGCTACACCTTC	CASSQDPDNRGLDGYTF
NA	13	TRBV5-1	TRBJ1-1	NA	TGCGCCAGCAGCTCTCCCACAGGCACTGAAGCTTTCTTT	CASSSPTGTEAFF
TRBD1	15	TRBV27	TRBJ2-7	once	TGTGCCAGCAGTTCGGTCGGGACAGGGGATAACGAGCAGTACTTC	CASSSVGTGDNEQYF
TRBD2	14	TRBV11-2	TRBJ2-5	NA	TGTGCCAGCAGCTTTGGTAGCGGGGTCGGGACCCAGTACTTC	CASSFGSGVGTQYF
NA	12	TRBV7-2	TRBJ1-5	NA	TGTGCCAGCAGTCTTAGTCTTCCTCCCCAGCATTTT	CASSLSLPPQHF
NA	15	TRBV5-1	TRBJ1-4	NA	TGCGCCAGCAGCTTGGGGACAACAACTAATGAAAAACTGTTTTTT	CASSLGTTTNEKLFF
TRBD1	16	TRBV29-1	TRBJ1-2	NA	TGCAGCGTTGTTTCGTCGGGACAGGGGGCCCGGTATGGCTACACCTTC	CSVVSSGQGARYGYTF
NA	13	TRBV5-1	TRBJ2-1	NA	TGCGCCAGCAGCGCCCTAGCCTACAATGAGCAGTTCTTC	CASSALAYNEQFF
NA	16	TRBV5-1	TRBJ1-2	NA	TGCGCCAGCAGCTTGGATAGTTCAGGCGGGGGCTATGGCTACACCTTC	CASSLDSSGGGYGYTF
TRBD1	15	TRBV7-8	TRBJ2-7	NA	TGTGCCAGCAGCTTATTAACAGGGGGCCTTGGCGAGCAGTACTTC	CASSLLTGGLGEQYF
NA	13	TRBV19	TRBJ2-3	NA	TGTGCCAGTAGTAGGGGGGGCTCAGATACGCAGTATTTT	CASSRGGSDTQYF
TRBD1	16	TRBV4-3	TRBJ2-1	few	TGCGCCAGCAGCCAAGACGGGACAGGGGGCTACAATGAGCAGTTCTTC	CASSQDGTGGYNEQFF
NA	13	TRBV10-2	TRBJ1-1	NA	TGCGCCAGTAGTGAGCTCGCGGGGTTTGAAGCTTTCTTT	CASSELAGFEAFF